The 5 T cell receptor beta chains in this list originate from one sample, sequenced in a study of blood T cells in healthy people across ages. A sample-barcoded 5' primer and a J-beta primer mix were used in a second PCR of about 7 to 11 cycles. TCRdb fed the 5' RACE reads into MiXCR, producing one record per CDR3 protein. The sample has 650,000 to 1,000,000 distinct CDR3 sequences; about 37% are singletons. What was sequenced was blood. The receptor source for this set is a man aged 18 to 30 in good health.

This clonotype turned up a few times. The chain is built from TRBV14 and TRBJ1-1, with D hard to call. Germline V lookup: CDR1 SGHDN, CDR2 FVKESK. The CDR3 loop spans 10 amino acids. The V gene lost 8 bases and the J gene lost 1 base, with 2 bases spanning the gap. The CDR3 nucleotides read TGTGCCAGCGGGAACACTGAAGCTTTCTTT. Amino acids: CASGNTEAFF.

The J gene is TRBJ2-7, the V gene TRBV7-2; D is perhaps TRBD1 or TRBD2 (6 bases each). The CDR3 is made up of 14 amino acids. The germline V and J ends were trimmed by 1 base and 2 bases, with 9 bases remaining between them. Germline assignment: CDR1 SGHTA and CDR2 FQGNSA. In nucleotides, the CDR3 is TGTGCCAGCAGCTTAGGGGGGGCCCCCTACGAGCAGTACTTC. This gives the protein CASSLGGAPYEQYF.

J is TRBJ2-1 and V is TRBV15, with 9 bases fitting TRBD2. Trimming at V came to 0 bases and at J to 6 bases, leaving 3 bases not matched to a gene. Germline CDR1 and CDR2: LNHNV and YYDKDF (reference sequence). The CDR3 length is 15 residues. CDR3 residues: CATSRDASGVNEQFF. CDR3 DNA: TGTGCCACCAGCAGAGATGCTAGCGGGGTCAATGAGCAGTTCTTC.

This clonotype was observed a single time. The chain joins TRBV4-3 to TRBJ2-3, with TRBD1 identical over 9 bases. The CDR3 contains 17 residues. V gave up 9 bases and J gave up 8 bases; unmatched junction bases: 21. Germline V lookup: CDR1 LGHNA, CDR2 YSLEER. The DNA for the CDR3 is TGCGCCAGTGGCCAAGAACGGGACGACACAGGGGGCGGTACGCAGTATTTT. Residues: CASGQERDDTGGGTQYF.

The DNA for the CDR3 is TGCGCCAGCAGCCAGTTGACAGGGCGAGGGAACACTGAAGCTTTCTTT. Translating it yields CASSQLTGRGNTEAFF. The chain uses TRBV4-3 and TRBJ1-1, with TRBD1 matching 7 bases. The germline gives CDR1 LGHNA, CDR2 YSLEER. With V trimmed by 3 bases and J by 1 base, 8 bases remained unmatched. The CDR3 is 16 residues long.